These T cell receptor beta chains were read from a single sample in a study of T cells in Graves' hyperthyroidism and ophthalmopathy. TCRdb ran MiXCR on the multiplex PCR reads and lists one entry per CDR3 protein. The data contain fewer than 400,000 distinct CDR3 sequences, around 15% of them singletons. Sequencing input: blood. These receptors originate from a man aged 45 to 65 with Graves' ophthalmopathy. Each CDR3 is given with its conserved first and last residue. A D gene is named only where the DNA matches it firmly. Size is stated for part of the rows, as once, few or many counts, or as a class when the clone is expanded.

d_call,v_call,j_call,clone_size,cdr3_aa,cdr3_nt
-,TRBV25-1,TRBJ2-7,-,CASSPDHDGSYEQYF,TGTGCCAGCAGCCCAGACCACGATGGGTCCTACGAGCAGTACTTC
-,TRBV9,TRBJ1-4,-,CASSTLGTKNEKLFF,TGTGCCAGCAGCACCCTGGGGACAAAGAATGAAAAACTGTTTTTT
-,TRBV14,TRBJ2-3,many,CASSLWTKRTDTQYF,TGTGCCAGCAGCCTGTGGACTAAACGCACAGATACGCAGTATTTT
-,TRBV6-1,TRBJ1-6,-,CASRPNRVQGYLDSYNSPLHF,TGTGCCAGCAGACCGAACAGGGTACAGGGATACCTTGACTCCTATAATTCACCCCTCCACTTT
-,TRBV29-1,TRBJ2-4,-,CSVRTGAKNIQYF,TGCAGCGTCCGAACAGGGGCCAAAAACATTCAGTACTTC
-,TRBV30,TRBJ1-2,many,CAWRATGRGYTF,TGTGCCTGGAGGGCCACAGGGAGGGGCTACACCTTC
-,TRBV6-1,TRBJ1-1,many,CASRRQVGGRETEAFF,TGTGCCAGCAGGAGACAGGTGGGCGGGAGGGAAACTGAAGCTTTCTTT
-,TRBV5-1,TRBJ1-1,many,CASLGDRNTEAFF,TGCGCCAGCTTAGGTGATCGAAACACTGAAGCTTTCTTT
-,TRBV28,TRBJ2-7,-,CASRDRFKVPEQYF,TGTGCCAGCCGGGACCGTTTCAAGGTGCCCGAGCAGTACTTC
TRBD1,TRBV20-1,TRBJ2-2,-,CSARIFGTATGELFF,TGCAGTGCTAGAATTTTCGGGACAGCCACCGGGGAGCTGTTTTTT
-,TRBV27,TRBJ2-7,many,CASSLSLDRTYEQYF,TGTGCCAGCAGTTTAAGTCTGGACCGAACCTACGAGCAGTACTTC
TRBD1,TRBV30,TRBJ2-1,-,CACLPGTGDYNEQFF,TGTGCCTGTTTACCCGGGACAGGGGACTACAATGAGCAGTTCTTC
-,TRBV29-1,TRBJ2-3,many,CSVVGDTDTQYF,TGCAGCGTTGTAGGGGACACAGATACGCAGTATTTT
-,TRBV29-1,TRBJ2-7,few,CSVVASEQYF,TGCAGCGTTGTTGCCTCGGAGCAGTACTTC
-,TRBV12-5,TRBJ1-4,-,CASGPSGGVEKLFF,TGTGCTAGTGGTCCGTCGGGCGGGGTGGAAAAACTGTTTTTT
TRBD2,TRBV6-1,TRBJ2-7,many,CASTPAGLVGHEQYF,TGTGCCAGCACCCCAGCGGGACTAGTTGGCCACGAGCAGTACTTC
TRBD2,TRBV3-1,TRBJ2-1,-,CASSHLGGRTGRQFF,TGTGCCAGCAGCCACCTAGGCGGGAGGACTGGAAGGCAGTTCTTC
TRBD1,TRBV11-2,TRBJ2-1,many,CASSSGTGIGNEQFF,TGTGCCAGCAGCTCCGGGACAGGGATAGGGAATGAGCAGTTCTTC
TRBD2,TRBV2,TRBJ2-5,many,CASAGVETQYF,TGTGCCAGCGCGGGGGTCGAGACCCAGTACTTC
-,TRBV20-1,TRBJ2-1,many,CSALRQNNNEQFF,TGCAGTGCCCTCAGACAGAATAACAATGAGCAGTTCTTC
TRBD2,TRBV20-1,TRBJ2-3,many,CSARDRGGSRADTQYF,TGCAGTGCTAGAGATCGTGGCGGGAGCCGCGCAGATACGCAGTATTTT
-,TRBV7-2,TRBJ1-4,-,CASSFRGGEKLFF,TGTGCCAGCAGCTTTCGGGGAGGCGAAAAACTGTTTTTT
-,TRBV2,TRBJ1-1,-,CASTPLPGITEAFF,TGTGCCAGCACCCCCTTACCTGGGATCACTGAAGCTTTCTTT
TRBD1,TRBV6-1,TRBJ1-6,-,CASKPEQGVGSPLHF,TGTGCCAGCAAACCGGAACAGGGGGTCGGATCCCCCCTCCACTTT
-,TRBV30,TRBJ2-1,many,CAWSVGWEQFF,TGTGCCTGGAGTGTCGGTTGGGAGCAGTTCTTC
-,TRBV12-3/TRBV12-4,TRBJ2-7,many,CASSSGGQDHQQYF,TGTGCCAGCAGTTCGGGGGGACAGGACCACCAGCAGTACTTC
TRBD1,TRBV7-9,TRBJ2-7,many,CASSESPRQKGALSYEQYF,TGTGCCAGCAGCGAATCACCCCGACAGAAGGGGGCCTTATCCTACGAGCAGTACTTC
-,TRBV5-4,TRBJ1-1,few,CASSLKLSTNTEAFF,TGTGCCAGCAGCTTAAAACTCTCGACGAACACTGAAGCTTTCTTT
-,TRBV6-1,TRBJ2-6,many,CASSRGLSSGANVLTF,TGTGCCAGCAGTCGCGGACTGAGCTCTGGGGCCAACGTCCTGACTTTC
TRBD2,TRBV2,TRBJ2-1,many,CASSGSGTSGYNEQFF,TGTGCCAGCAGTGGGTCCGGGACTAGCGGCTACAATGAGCAGTTCTTC
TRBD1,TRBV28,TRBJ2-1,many,CASSLGNRGRIDEQFF,TGTGCCAGCAGTTTAGGGAACAGGGGGCGCATCGATGAGCAGTTCTTC
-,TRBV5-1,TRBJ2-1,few,CASSLVDLRNEQFF,TGCGCCAGCAGCTTGGTGGATTTAAGGAATGAGCAGTTCTTC
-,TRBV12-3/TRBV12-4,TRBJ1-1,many,CASSFDGGTEAFF,TGTGCCAGCAGTTTCGATGGAGGGACTGAAGCTTTCTTT
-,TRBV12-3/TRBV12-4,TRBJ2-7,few,CASNYDGLPYEQYF,TGTGCCAGCAACTATGACGGCTTACCCTACGAGCAGTACTTC
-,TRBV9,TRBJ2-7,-,CASGESEQYF,TGTGCCAGCGGAGAGTCCGAGCAGTACTTC
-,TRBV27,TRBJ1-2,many,CASSPGPYGYTF,TGTGCCAGCAGCCCGGGTCCCTATGGCTACACCTTC
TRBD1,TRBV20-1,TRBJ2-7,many,CSVPGQGHEQYF,TGCAGTGTTCCGGGACAGGGCCACGAGCAGTACTTC
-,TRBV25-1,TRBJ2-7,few,CASSTGSIEYEQYF,TGTGCCAGCAGCACCGGGTCTATCGAGTACGAGCAGTACTTC
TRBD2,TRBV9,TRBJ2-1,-,CASSESSGQAGEQFF,TGTGCCAGCAGCGAGTCTAGCGGTCAAGCGGGTGAGCAGTTCTTC
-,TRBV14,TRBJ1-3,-,CASSQVRPLSGGNTIYF,TGTGCCAGCAGCCAAGTACGGCCCTTGTCGGGTGGAAACACCATATATTTT
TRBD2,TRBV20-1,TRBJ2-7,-,CSAPESGRPYEQYF,TGCAGTGCTCCCGAGAGCGGGAGGCCCTACGAGCAGTACTTC
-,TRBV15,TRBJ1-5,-,CATSRGRGQPQHF,TGTGCCACCAGCAGAGGAAGGGGCCAGCCCCAGCATTTT
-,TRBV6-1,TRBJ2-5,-,CASRRHEQETQYF,TGTGCCAGCAGGAGGCATGAACAAGAGACCCAGTACTTC